A selection of T cell receptor beta chains follows, all from one sample in a study. TCRdb re-called the RT-PCR reads through MiXCR, storing one row per CDR3 protein. The sample has about 680,000 distinct CDR3 sequences, over 12% seen once. Sequencing was carried out using memory CD4+ T cells from blood. The receptors come from a female donor in good health, serving as a healthy control. Each CDR3 is given with its conserved first and last residue.

J gene,V gene,CDR3 protein
TRBJ2-2,TRBV7-2,CASSLGSGALTGELFF
TRBJ1-5,TRBV7-2,CASSLEAQPQHF
TRBJ1-5,TRBV20-1,CSASGVQSNQPQHF
TRBJ2-6,TRBV2,CASRSGSGANVLTF
TRBJ1-5,TRBV4-3,CASSQDGALGNQPQHF
TRBJ1-5,TRBV12-3/TRBV12-4,CASSPTGSPSNQPQHF
TRBJ1-2,TRBV10-3,CAISEQEYYGYTF
TRBJ1-1,TRBV28,CAISPLVVGVGHTEAFF
TRBJ2-5,TRBV12-3/TRBV12-4,CASSLTDRGETQYF
TRBJ1-1,TRBV5-1,CASRYSGGMNTEAFF
TRBJ2-5,TRBV4-2,CASSQAGSETGGRAQYF
TRBJ2-7,TRBV27,CASRRNPSDYEQYF
TRBJ2-1,TRBV5-1,CASSFGSSGFSYNEQFF
TRBJ2-7,TRBV20-1,CSARDWRSRDVAYEQYF
TRBJ2-2,TRBV20-1,CSARSGGAGGELFF
TRBJ2-1,TRBV10-3,CAISAATGVGFNEQFF
TRBJ2-3,TRBV6-1,CASSDSPILVAASTDTQYF
TRBJ1-5,TRBV4-3,CASSQGTNPDQPQHF
TRBJ2-7,TRBV10-3,CATRGTLIYEQYF
TRBJ2-5,TRBV7-3,CASSTGQGGTQYF
TRBJ1-6,TRBV5-1,CASSLGVMDSPLHF
TRBJ2-1,TRBV7-8,CASSSLSGRMSYNEQFF
TRBJ1-3,TRBV4-1,CASSLQGANTIYF
TRBJ1-5,TRBV7-8,CASSLAHGGNQPQHF
TRBJ1-6,TRBV12-3/TRBV12-4,CASSVGQRNSPLHF
TRBJ2-7,TRBV10-3,CAISTDRGEQYF
TRBJ2-1,TRBV7-9,CASSLATSGLNEQFF
TRBJ1-5,TRBV6-5,CASSYAENQPQHF
TRBJ2-2,TRBV19,CASSRTSGFTGELFF
TRBJ2-2,TRBV7-9,CASSAGTGENTGELFF
TRBJ2-1,TRBV20-1,CSARRTGGSSGIEQFF
TRBJ2-7,TRBV7-9,CASSFSLGTVNYEQYF
TRBJ2-1,TRBV20-1,CSASNSDSSYNEQFF
TRBJ2-7,TRBV5-5,CASSLLAGGNYEQYF
TRBJ2-1,TRBV7-6,CASSFGLADSYNEQFF
TRBJ2-1,TRBV28,CASSSPGLASEQFF
TRBJ1-4,TRBV6-5,CASSYGGGPRNNEKLFF
TRBJ1-2,TRBV6-5,CASSYSRAQGGYTF
TRBJ1-5,TRBV5-1,CASSLEFNQPQHF
TRBJ2-1,TRBV30,CAWLPGLAVRNEQFF
TRBJ2-7,TRBV29-1,CSVVLSGYERYF
TRBJ2-7,TRBV20-1,CSAPVPGLAYEQYF
TRBJ1-4,TRBV7-2,CASSFGMDVGEKLFF
TRBJ1-5,TRBV7-9,CASSRGQGLSNQPQHF
TRBJ2-2,TRBV20-1,CSARDIFRDASTGELFF
TRBJ2-6,TRBV5-1,CASSPDRAGAGANVLTF
TRBJ2-1,TRBV12-3/TRBV12-4,CASRGTTTYEQFF
TRBJ1-5,TRBV20-1,CSATGDVKVRNQPQHF
TRBJ2-3,TRBV7-2,CASSLEGNVADTQYF
TRBJ2-2,TRBV18,CASSPRGQNTGELFF
TRBJ2-5,TRBV9,CASSPRTGRTNQETQYF
TRBJ1-4,TRBV4-3,CASSQEAGQRNEKLFF